One sample yielded the 15 T cell receptor beta chains listed below, sequenced in a study of Ad26.COV2.S vaccination and SARS-CoV-2 variants. Some clones are missing from TCRdb's copy, which holds only in-frame ones; the method was immunoSEQ multiplex PCR. This sample has about 350,000 clones, with approximately 84% found just once. Treatment in this sample: around 19 received Ad26.COV2.S at low or high dose, single or two shots; 5 received placebo; per-sample allocation not given. Samples came from day 63 after the first vaccine or placebo injection. The sequenced sample was peripheral blood, obtained in a trial of Ad26.COV2.S vaccine versus placebo. These receptors all stem from a person aged 18-60 years who received the Ad26.COV2.S COVID-19 vaccine or a placebo.

The chain uses TRBV27 and TRBJ2-2; 10 positions agree with TRBD2. CDR1 is MNHEY and CDR2 is SMNVEV in the germline V gene (reference sequence). The CDR3 has 17 amino acids. Trimming removed 5 bases from V and 3 bases from J; junction bases left unmatched: 9. The CDR3 bases are TGTGCCAGCAGTCCTCGTGGACTAGCGGAGTACACCGGGGAGCTGTTTTTT. As protein: CASSPRGLAEYTGELFF.

The V and J genes are TRBV18 and TRBJ2-2; D unclear. This CDR3 region has 15 residues. V dropped 1 base and J dropped 1 base, with 7 bases sitting between them. Germline V gives CDR1 KGHSH, CDR2 LQKENI. The CDR3 DNA is TGTGCCAGCTCACCACGTCCGGAGAACACCGGGGAGCTGTTTTTT. Translating it yields CASSPRPENTGELFF.

The rearrangement links TRBV19 to TRBJ2-4; 11 nucleotides match TRBD1. Per the germline V gene, CDR1 is LNHDA and CDR2 is SQIVND (reference sequence). The CDR3 has 18 residues. V shed 3 bases, J shed 1 base, and the junction held 8 bases outside the gene matches. The CDR3 DNA reads TGTGCCAGTAGTATTGGACAGGGGGCGCTTGCTGCCAAAAACATTCAGTACTTC. Translation: CASSIGQGALAAKNIQYF.

The rearrangement uses TRBV4-1 and TRBJ1-6; D not resolved. V shed 1 base and J shed 0 bases, with 16 bases lying between them. The germline V gene encodes CDR1 MGHRA and CDR2 YSYEKL. The CDR3 runs to 19 residues. In DNA, the CDR3 is TGCGCCAGCAGCCAAGTCCCCCCGCCGGGGAGCTCCTATAATTCACCCCTCCACTTT. Its translation: CASSQVPPPGSSYNSPLHF.

The chain has TRBV7-2 and TRBJ1-2; tentatively, D is TRBD1 (6 bases). V gave up 6 bases and J gave up 0 bases, with 14 bases separating them. The CDR3 contains 15 residues. Germline loops: CDR1 SGHTA, CDR2 FQGNSA. CDR3 in DNA: TGTGCCAGCAGTCTATGGGGACAAGCTAACTATGGCTACACCTTC. Translation gives CASSLWGQANYGYTF.

The count of this clone is one. This rearrangement joins TRBV2 to TRBJ2-3, with TRBD2 matching over 7 bases. The CDR3 spans 15 residues. CDR1 and CDR2 from the germline V gene are SNHLY and FYNNEI. The trim removed 5 bases at V and 2 bases at J, leaving 7 bases unmatched. In DNA, the CDR3 is TGTGCCAGCAGTTGGCGACGGGGGGACACAGATACGCAGTATTTT. The encoded protein is CASSWRRGDTDTQYF.

This clone has a single count. The chain links TRBV18 to TRBJ1-1; maybe TRBD1 (5 bases). CDR1 is KGHSH and CDR2 is LQKENI in the germline V gene. The CDR3 is 15 residues long. The V end lost 0 bases, the J end lost 2 bases, and 10 bases lay between the germline ends. The CDR3: CASSPPGALNTEAFF. The CDR3 coding sequence is TGTGCCAGCTCACCACCCGGGGCACTTAACACTGAAGCTTTCTTT. Full variable domain (outside the CDR3, taken from reference TRBV18 and TRBJ1-1): NAGVMQNPRHLVRRRGQEARLRCSPMKGHSHVYWYRQLPEEGLKFMVYLQKENIIDESGMPKERFSAEFPKEGPSILRIQQVVRGDSAAYFCASSPPGALNTEAFFGQGTRLTVV.

The J gene is TRBJ2-3, the V gene TRBV9; no firm D call. CDR3 length: 15 amino acids. Trimming shortened V by 3 bases and J by 0 bases, and 11 bases separated the two germline ends. Germline V gene data show CDR1 as SGDLS and CDR2 as YYNGEE. The CDR3, as DNA: TGTGCCAGCAGCGCGCTCCCTCTTAGCACAGATACGCAGTATTTT. Protein sequence: CASSALPLSTDTQYF. Looking up the rest from reference TRBV9 and TRBJ2-3 gives the full variable domain: DSGVTQTPKHLITATGQRVTLRCSPRSGDLSVYWYQQSLDQGLQFLIQYYNGEERAKGNILERFSAQQFPDLHSELNLSSLELGDSALYFCASSALPLSTDTQYFGPGTRLTVL.

This clone has a single count. The chain combines TRBV7-8 with TRBJ1-5, with 9 nucleotides matching TRBD1. Trimming removed 5 bases from V and 5 bases from J; junction bases left unmatched: 4. This CDR3 has 14 amino acids. The germline V gene encodes CDR1 SGHVS and CDR2 FQNEAQ. CDR3 in DNA: TGTGCCAGCAGCCTGGACAGGGGATATCAGCCCCAGCATTTT. Translating it yields CASSLDRGYQPQHF.

V gene TRBV7-9 combines with J gene TRBJ2-3, with D perhaps assigned TRBD1 or TRBD2 (5 bases each). The CDR3 has 14 residues. Germline V gene lookup returns CDR1 SEHNR and CDR2 FQNEAQ (reference sequence). Trimming took off 3 bases at V and 4 bases at J, with 11 bases between the two ends. The CDR3 nucleotides read TGTGCCAGCAGCTTTAGGGGAGCCGCAGATACGCAGTATTTT. It encodes CASSFRGAADTQYF.

The J gene is TRBJ2-3, the V gene TRBV19; maybe TRBD1 (5 bases). The V end lost 9 bases, the J end lost 0 bases, and 13 bases lay between the germline ends. CDR3 size: 14 residues. Looked up from germline, CDR1 is LNHDA and CDR2 is SQIVND (reference sequence). The CDR3 is CASKDITSTDTQYF. The CDR3 coding sequence is TGTGCCAGCAAGGACATCACTAGCACAGATACGCAGTATTTT.

The J gene is TRBJ1-2, the V gene TRBV3-1 (or the pseudogene TRBV3-2); TRBD1 is a possible D gene (5 bases). Per the germline V gene, CDR1 is LGHDT and CDR2 is YNNKEL (reference sequence). The V end lost 0 bases, the J end lost 1 base, and 15 bases lay between the germline ends. The CDR3 has 17 residues. This CDR3 reads CASSQEPAGAFNYGYTF. CDR3 sequence (DNA): TGTGCCAGCAGCCAAGAGCCTGCCGGGGCCTTTAACTATGGCTACACCTTC.

V gene TRBV5-1 combines with J gene TRBJ2-3; 7 bases fit TRBD1. The ends lost 4 bases at V and 0 bases at J; junction bases unmatched: 5. CDR1 and CDR2 from the germline V gene are SGHRS and YFSETQ. CDR3 length: 15 amino acids. CDR3 sequence (DNA): TGCGCCAGCAGCCACCAAGGGGGCAGCACAGATACGCAGTATTTT. Translated, it gives CASSHQGGSTDTQYF. The whole variable domain, filled in from reference TRBV5-1 and TRBJ2-3, reads KAGVTQTPRYLIKTRGQQVTLSCSPISGHRSVSWYQQTPGQGLQFLFEYFSETQRNKGNFPGRFSGRQFSNSRSEMNVSTLELGDSALYLCASSHQGGSTDTQYFGPGTRLTVL.

In this sample, this clone turned up many times. Other DNA sequences in this specimen translate into the identical CDR3. The chain carries TRBV18 and TRBJ1-2, with TRBD1 matching over 7 bases. The trim removed 3 bases at V and 3 bases at J, leaving 4 bases unmatched. This CDR3 region has 14 residues. Germline V gene lookup returns CDR1 KGHSH and CDR2 LQKENI. The CDR3 sequence: CASSPIDRDYGYTF. The CDR3 bases are TGTGCCAGCTCACCGATAGACAGGGACTATGGCTACACCTTC.

This clone has a single count. The rearrangement links TRBV7-9 to TRBJ1-5; maybe TRBD1 (5 bases). The germline CDR1 and CDR2 sequences are SEHNR and FQNEAQ (reference sequence). This CDR3 is 14 amino acids long. V gave up 7 bases and J gave up 4 bases, with 14 bases separating them. CDR3: CASTRGGGNQPQHF. For the CDR3, the DNA is TGTGCCAGCACCCGTGGGGGGGGAAATCAGCCCCAGCATTTT.